One and the same sample provided the 20 T cell receptor beta chains below, sequenced in a study of Graves' ophthalmopathy and Graves' hyperthyroidism. As the template, RNA transcripts were used to amplify TCR beta CDR3 regions. A first-round RT-PCR used HTBI primers, followed by a second-round multiplex PCR. In TCRdb, the multiplex PCR reads were re-called with MiXCR into one record per CDR3 protein. The table has over 500,000 distinct CDR3 sequences, approximately 22% seen once; the top ten hold approximately 6.9%. What was sequenced was peripheral blood. The receptors come from a woman younger than 30 with stable Graves' hyperthyroidism. Some clones in this sample may be carry-over from other donors' samples.

This clonotype was counted a few times. The chain employs TRBV5-1 and TRBJ1-1, with unresolved D. Germline CDR1 SGHRS, CDR2 YFSETQ. V lost 0 bases and J 4 bases, leaving 10 bases between the germline ends. The CDR3 has 14 residues. Written as DNA, the CDR3 is TGCGCCAGCAGCTTGGAATTTCGCGGCACTGAAGCTTTCTTT. Translating it yields CASSLEFRGTEAFF.

In its sample, this clonotype was seen a few times. V usage is TRBV6-1 and J usage is TRBJ2-2; 9 bases fit TRBD2. This CDR3 spans 15 amino acids. CDR1 and CDR2 (germline): MNHNS, SASEGT. Trimming took 4 bases from V and 5 from J; bases not matched to a gene: 5. As DNA, the CDR3 is TGTGCCAGCAGTGGCGGGAGGGCCTTTACCGGGGAGCTGTTTTTT. As protein: CASSGGRAFTGELFF.

This clonotype was recorded many times. V gene TRBV28 combines with J gene TRBJ1-5; 11 bases are shared with TRBD1. CDR3 length: 15 amino acids. Germline CDR1 and CDR2: MDHEN and SYDVKM. Trimming at V came to 6 bases and at J to 5 bases, leaving 6 bases not matched to a gene. CDR3 in amino acids: CASSPGDRGYQPQHF. The CDR3 region has the DNA TGTGCCAGCAGCCCGGGGGACAGGGGGTATCAGCCCCAGCATTTT.

The chain couples TRBV6-2 or TRBV6-3 to TRBJ2-2; 9 nucleotides align to TRBD1. Germline loops: CDR1 MNHEY, CDR2 SVGEGT. The CDR3 has 12 residues. The junction had 2 bases not matched to a gene; V was cut back by 2 bases and J by 13 bases. CDR3 region: CASSYGDRALFF. CDR3 in DNA: TGTGCCAGCAGTTACGGGGACAGGGCGCTGTTTTTT.

J is TRBJ2-7 and V is TRBV12-3 or TRBV12-4; D could derive from TRBD1 or TRBD2 (6 bases each). This CDR3 is 19 amino acids long. Trimming shortened V by 0 bases and J by 1 base, and 22 bases separated the two germline ends. CDR3 sequence reads: CASSLAIPFMGGGSYEQYF. In DNA form, the CDR3 reads TGTGCCAGCAGTTTAGCGATCCCGTTCATGGGGGGCGGATCCTACGAGCAGTACTTC.

The chain couples TRBV25-1 to TRBJ1-3; D remains unclear. Trimming left V 1 base short and J 0 bases short, with 7 bases between. This CDR3 comprises 15 residues. CDR1 is MGHDK and CDR2 is SYGVNS in the germline V gene. CDR3: CASSEFGSSGNTIYF. CDR3 in DNA: TGTGCCAGCAGTGAATTTGGATCCTCTGGAAACACCATATATTTT. The variable domain in full, completed from reference TRBV25-1 and TRBJ1-3, reads EADIYQTPRYLVIGTGKKITLECSQTMGHDKMYWYQQDPGMELHLIHYSYGVNSTEKGDLSSESTVSRIRTEHFPLTLESARPSHTSQYLCASSEFGSSGNTIYFGEGSWLTVV.

The chain couples TRBV12-3 or TRBV12-4 to TRBJ2-5; 8 bases line up with TRBD2. Unmatched junction bases numbered 5, after V lost 9 bases and J lost 2 bases. There are 13 residues in the CDR3. As DNA, the CDR3 is TGTGCCAGTGCGGGGGGCTCACAAGAGACCCAGTACTTC. It codes for CASAGGSQETQYF.

In its sample, this clonotype was seen many times. The chain is built from TRBV14 and TRBJ2-7, with 9 positions matching TRBD2. This CDR3 has 19 residues. J was trimmed by 4 bases and V by 4 bases; bases with no gene match: 20. Germline values: CDR1 SGHDN, CDR2 FVKESK. CDR3 bases: TGTGCCAGCAGCCCATCCAAGCGACTAGCGGACCCTCATTATTACGAGCAGTACTTC. The encoded protein is CASSPSKRLADPHYYEQYF.

V and J are TRBV28 and TRBJ2-7; 12 bases fit TRBD2. V shed 6 bases, J shed 8 bases, and the junction held 11 bases outside the gene matches. Germline loops: CDR1 MDHEN, CDR2 SYDVKM. The CDR3 sequence is 15 residues long. The CDR3 DNA reads as TGTGCCAGCAGGCACACTAGCGGGAGGACATATAAGCAGTACTTC. This translates into CASRHTSGRTYKQYF.

The DNA of the CDR3 is TGTGCCTGGAGTACTTGGGACAGGGTCAACACCGGGGAGCTGTTTTTT. This codes for CAWSTWDRVNTGELFF. V is TRBV30 and J is TRBJ2-2, with 9 nucleotides matching TRBD1. Germline lookup yields CDR1 GTSNPN and CDR2 SVGIG (reference sequence). The CDR3 sequence is 16 residues long. Trimming took 2 bases from V and 2 from J; bases not matched to a gene: 6.

CDR3 in DNA: TGTGCCAGCTTACGGAGGGCCGGTAGCAATCAGCCCCAGCATTTT. Translating it yields CASLRRAGSNQPQHF. V is TRBV19 and J is TRBJ1-5; D unclear. Germline assignment: CDR1 LNHDA and CDR2 SQIVND (reference sequence). The V and J ends lost 9 bases and 0 bases respectively, with 15 bases between them. This CDR3 is built from 15 residues. Based on the CDR3 plus reference TRBV19 and TRBJ1-5, the full variable domain is DGGITQSPKYLFRKEGQNVTLSCEQNLNHDAMYWYRQDPGQGLRLIYYSQIVNDFQKGDIAEGYSVSREKKESFPLTVTSAQKNPTAFYLCASLRRAGSNQPQHFGDGTRLSIL.

This clonotype was detected a few times. The chain has TRBV5-1 and TRBJ1-1, with D possibly being TRBD1 (6 bases). The CDR3 is made up of 17 amino acids. The V and J ends lost 5 bases and 2 bases respectively, with 22 bases between them. CDR1 is SGHRS and CDR2 is YFSETQ in the germline V gene. The CDR3 DNA is TGCGCCAGCAGGCGGTTTCTACAGGGTACGAGAAACACTGAAGCTTTCTTT. This codes for CASRRFLQGTRNTEAFF. The entire variable domain, with the rest obtained from reference TRBV5-1 and TRBJ1-1, is as follows: KAGVTQTPRYLIKTRGQQVTLSCSPISGHRSVSWYQQTPGQGLQFLFEYFSETQRNKGNFPGRFSGRQFSNSRSEMNVSTLELGDSALYLCASRRFLQGTRNTEAFFGQGTRLTVV.

Here the CDR3 DNA reads TGTGCCAGCAGAAGGACTAGCGGGATCTCCTACGAGCAGTACTTC. It encodes CASRRTSGISYEQYF. The chain combines TRBV27 with TRBJ2-7; TRBD2 agrees at 12 bases. Germline V gene data show CDR1 as MNHEY and CDR2 as SMNVEV (reference sequence). J lost 0 bases, V lost 6 bases, and 3 bases had no gene match. The CDR3 is 15 amino acids.

This clonotype was observed a handful of times. The chain links TRBV28 to TRBJ2-7; D may be TRBD2 (5 bases). The germline V and J ends were trimmed by 6 bases and 2 bases, with 14 bases remaining between them. The CDR3 covers 14 residues. Germline V CDR1 and CDR2: MDHEN, SYDVKM. In DNA form, the CDR3 reads TGTGCCAGCAGCCCCCGGGGAAGGCCCTACGAGCAGTACTTC. It yields the protein CASSPRGRPYEQYF. Full variable domain (remainder filled in from reference TRBV28 and TRBJ2-7): DVKVTQSSRYLVKRTGEKVFLECVQDMDHENMFWYRQDPGLGLRLIYFSYDVKMKEKGDIPEGYSVSREKKERFSLILESASTNQTSMYLCASSPRGRPYEQYFGPGTRLTVT.

This chain links TRBV28 with TRBJ2-7; a possible D gene is TRBD2 (6 bases). CDR1 MDHEN and CDR2 SYDVKM come from the germline V gene. The ends were cut back, 9 bases at V and 2 bases at J, with 20 bases in the middle. The CDR3 runs to 15 residues. CDR3 in amino acids: CASGTGSFTTYEQYF. The CDR3 DNA is TGTGCCAGTGGGACTGGATCCTTCACCACCTACGAGCAGTACTTC.

This clonotype was counted ten times or more. The chain combines TRBV7-3 with TRBJ2-7, with 8 nucleotides matching TRBD2. Trimming removed 4 bases from V and 7 bases from J; junction bases left unmatched: 9. The CDR3 has 14 residues. Germline values: CDR1 SGHTA, CDR2 FQGTGA. The CDR3 DNA sequence: TGTGCCAGCAGCTGGGACGGGAGGGCCGGTGAGCAGTACTTC. As protein: CASSWDGRAGEQYF.

This clonotype was observed many times. The chain joins TRBV5-1 to TRBJ1-1, with D possibly TRBD1 on 5 matching bases. The CDR3 loop spans 16 amino acids. Germline V gives CDR1 SGHRS, CDR2 YFSETQ. Trimming removed 5 bases from V and 0 bases from J, with 17 bases in between. The CDR3 DNA sequence: TGCGCCAGCAGTCGCTGGCAGGACAACCTGAACACTGAAGCTTTCTTT. Amino acid sequence: CASSRWQDNLNTEAFF.

This clonotype has at least ten counts. This chain links TRBV4-2 with TRBJ1-1, with no clear D. The CDR3 length is 14 residues. Trimming took 4 bases from V and 11 from J, leaving 20 bases between them. In germline, CDR1 is LGHNA, CDR2 YNFKEQ. In nucleotides, the CDR3 is TGTGCCAGCAGCCCCTCCACTGGACGGGTTGGGGCTTTCTTT. Translating it yields CASSPSTGRVGAFF.

This clonotype has ten or more counts. Germline is not matched at one junction end, which may reflect a read error. The gene calls are TRBV2 and TRBJ1-5; D gene ambiguous. CDR1 and CDR2 from the germline V gene are SNHLY and FYNNEI. The CDR3 has 13 residues. CDR3: CTSSVGNDQPQHF. The CDR3 bases are TGTACCAGCAGTGTGGGGAATGATCAGCCCCAGCATTTT.

This sequence joins TRBV6-1 and TRBJ1-5, with D unclear. The CDR3 has 12 amino acids. Germline-derived CDR1 and CDR2 are MNHNS and SASEGT. V shed 9 bases and J shed 3 bases, with 9 bases lying between them. As DNA, the CDR3 is TGTGCCAGTCGTAGGGTCAATCAGCCCCAGCATTTT. Translation gives CASRRVNQPQHF.